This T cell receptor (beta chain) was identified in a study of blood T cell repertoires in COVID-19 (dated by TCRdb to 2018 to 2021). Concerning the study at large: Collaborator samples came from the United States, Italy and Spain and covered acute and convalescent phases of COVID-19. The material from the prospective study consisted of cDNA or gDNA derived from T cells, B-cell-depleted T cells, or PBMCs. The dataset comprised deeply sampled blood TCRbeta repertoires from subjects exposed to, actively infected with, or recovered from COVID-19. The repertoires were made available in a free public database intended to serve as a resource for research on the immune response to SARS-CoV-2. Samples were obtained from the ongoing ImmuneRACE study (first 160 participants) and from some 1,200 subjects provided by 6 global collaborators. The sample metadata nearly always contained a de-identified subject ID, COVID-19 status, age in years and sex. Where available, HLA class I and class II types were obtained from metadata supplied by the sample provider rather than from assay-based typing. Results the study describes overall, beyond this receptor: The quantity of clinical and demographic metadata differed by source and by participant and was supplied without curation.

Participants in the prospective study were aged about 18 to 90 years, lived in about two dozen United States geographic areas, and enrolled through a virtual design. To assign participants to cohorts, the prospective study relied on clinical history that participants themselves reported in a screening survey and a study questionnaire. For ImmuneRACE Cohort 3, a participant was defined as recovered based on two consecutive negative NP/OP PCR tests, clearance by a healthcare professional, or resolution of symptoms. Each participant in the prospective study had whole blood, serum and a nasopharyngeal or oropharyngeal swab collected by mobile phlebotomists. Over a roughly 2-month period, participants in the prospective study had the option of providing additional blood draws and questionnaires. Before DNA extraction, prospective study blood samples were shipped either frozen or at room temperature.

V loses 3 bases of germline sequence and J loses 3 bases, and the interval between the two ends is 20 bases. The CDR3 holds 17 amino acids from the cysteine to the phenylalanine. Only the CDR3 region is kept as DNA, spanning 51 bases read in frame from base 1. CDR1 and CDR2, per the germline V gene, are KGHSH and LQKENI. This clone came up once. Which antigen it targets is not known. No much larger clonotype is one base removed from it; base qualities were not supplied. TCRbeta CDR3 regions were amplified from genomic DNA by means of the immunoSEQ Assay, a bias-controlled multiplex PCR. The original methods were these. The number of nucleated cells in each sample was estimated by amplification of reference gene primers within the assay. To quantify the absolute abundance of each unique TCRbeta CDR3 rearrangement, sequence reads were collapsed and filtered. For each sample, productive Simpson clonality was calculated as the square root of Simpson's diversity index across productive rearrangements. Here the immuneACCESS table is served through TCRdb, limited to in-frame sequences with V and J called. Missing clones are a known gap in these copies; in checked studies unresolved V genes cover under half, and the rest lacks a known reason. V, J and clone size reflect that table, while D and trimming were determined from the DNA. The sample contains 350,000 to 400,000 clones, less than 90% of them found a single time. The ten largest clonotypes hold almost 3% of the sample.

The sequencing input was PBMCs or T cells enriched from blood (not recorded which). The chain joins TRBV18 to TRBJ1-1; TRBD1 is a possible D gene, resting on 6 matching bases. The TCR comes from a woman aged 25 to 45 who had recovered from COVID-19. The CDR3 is CASSPFEGGTVDTEAFF. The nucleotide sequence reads TGTGCCAGCTCACCGTTCGAAGGGGGAACCGTTGACACTGAAGCTTTCTTT.